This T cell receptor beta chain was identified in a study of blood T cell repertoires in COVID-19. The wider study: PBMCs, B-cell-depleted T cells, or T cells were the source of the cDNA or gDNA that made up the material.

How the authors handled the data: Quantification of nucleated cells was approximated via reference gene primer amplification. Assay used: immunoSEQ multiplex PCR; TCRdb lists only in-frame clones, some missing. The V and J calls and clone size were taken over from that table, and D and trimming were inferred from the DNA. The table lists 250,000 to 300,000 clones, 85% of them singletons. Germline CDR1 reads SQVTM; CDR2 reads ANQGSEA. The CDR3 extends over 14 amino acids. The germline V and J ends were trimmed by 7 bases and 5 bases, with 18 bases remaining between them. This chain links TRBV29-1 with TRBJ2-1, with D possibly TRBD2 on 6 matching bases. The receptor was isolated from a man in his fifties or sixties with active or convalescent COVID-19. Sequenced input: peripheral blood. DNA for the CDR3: TGCAGCGCAGGCCGGGACTTACTCAACAATGAGCAGTTCTTC. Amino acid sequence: CSAGRDLLNNEQFF.